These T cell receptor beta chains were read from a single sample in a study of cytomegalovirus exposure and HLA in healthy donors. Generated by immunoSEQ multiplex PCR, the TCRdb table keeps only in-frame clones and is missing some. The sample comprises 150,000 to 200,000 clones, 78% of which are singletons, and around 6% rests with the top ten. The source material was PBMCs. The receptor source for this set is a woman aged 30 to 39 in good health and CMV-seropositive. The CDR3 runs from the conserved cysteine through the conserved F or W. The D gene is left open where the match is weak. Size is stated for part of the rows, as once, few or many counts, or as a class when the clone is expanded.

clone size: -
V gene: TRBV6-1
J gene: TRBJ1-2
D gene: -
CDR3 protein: CASGSGYYGYTF
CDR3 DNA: TGTGCCAGCGGTAGCGGATACTATGGCTACACCTTC

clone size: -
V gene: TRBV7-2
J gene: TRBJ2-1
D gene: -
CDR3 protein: CASSRDIIGNEQFF
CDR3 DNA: TGTGCCAGCAGCCGGGACATTATAGGGAATGAGCAGTTCTTC

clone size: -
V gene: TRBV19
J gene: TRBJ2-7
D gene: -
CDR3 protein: CASRALTSPEQYF
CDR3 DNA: TGTGCCAGTAGGGCCCTGACAAGTCCCGAGCAGTACTTC

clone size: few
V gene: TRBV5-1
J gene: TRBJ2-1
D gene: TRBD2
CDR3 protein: CASSFKRGNYNEQFF
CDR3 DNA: TGCGCCAGCAGCTTTAAGCGGGGAAATTACAATGAGCAGTTCTTC

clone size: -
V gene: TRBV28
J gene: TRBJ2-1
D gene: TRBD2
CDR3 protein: CASRAMGREGQGQFF
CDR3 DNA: TGTGCCAGCAGGGCGATGGGGCGGGAGGGCCAAGGGCAGTTCTTC

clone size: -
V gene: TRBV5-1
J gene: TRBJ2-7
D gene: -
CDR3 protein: CASSRGQRAYEQYF
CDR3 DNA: TGCGCCAGCAGCAGAGGACAGAGGGCGTACGAGCAGTACTTC

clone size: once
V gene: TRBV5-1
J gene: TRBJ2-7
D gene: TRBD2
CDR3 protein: CASSLAASGNHEQYF
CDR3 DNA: TGCGCCAGCAGCTTGGCGGCTAGCGGGAACCACGAGCAGTACTTC

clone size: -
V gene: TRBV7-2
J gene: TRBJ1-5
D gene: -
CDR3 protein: CASSPNGESAEPQHF
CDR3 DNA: TGTGCCAGCAGCCCCAACGGGGAATCCGCGGAGCCCCAGCATTTT

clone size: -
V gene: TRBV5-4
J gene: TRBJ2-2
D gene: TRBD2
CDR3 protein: CASSKGLDTGELFF
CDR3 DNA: TGTGCCAGCAGCAAGGGACTAGACACCGGGGAGCTGTTTTTT

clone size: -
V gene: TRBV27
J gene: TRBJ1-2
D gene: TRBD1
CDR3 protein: CASSLGRGRGYTF
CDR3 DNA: TGTGCCAGCAGTTTGGGCAGGGGGCGAGGCTACACCTTC

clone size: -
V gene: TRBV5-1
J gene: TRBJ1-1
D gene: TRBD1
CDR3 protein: CASSPQGAIEAFF
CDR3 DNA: TGCGCCAGCAGCCCACAGGGGGCGATTGAAGCTTTCTTT

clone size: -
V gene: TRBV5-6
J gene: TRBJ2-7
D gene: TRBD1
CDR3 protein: CASSSDRSDEQYF
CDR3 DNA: TGTGCCAGCAGCTCGGACAGGTCCGACGAGCAGTACTTC

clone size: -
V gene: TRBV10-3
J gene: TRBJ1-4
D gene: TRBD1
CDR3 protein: CASRQGYNEKLFF
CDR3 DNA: TGTGCCTCCCGACAGGGGTATAATGAAAAACTGTTTTTT

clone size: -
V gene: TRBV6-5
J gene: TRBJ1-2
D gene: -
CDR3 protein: CASSKTGHSGHGYTF
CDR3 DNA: TGTGCCAGCAGTAAAACCGGACATTCAGGGCATGGCTACACCTTC

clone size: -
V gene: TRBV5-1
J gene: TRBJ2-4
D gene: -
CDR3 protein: CASFYQASWGENIQYF
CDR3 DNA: TGCGCCAGCTTCTATCAAGCTAGCTGGGGGGAAAACATTCAGTACTTC

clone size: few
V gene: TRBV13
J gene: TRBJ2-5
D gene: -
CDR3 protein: CASSLAGRLETQYF
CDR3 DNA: TGTGCCAGCAGCCTGGCGGGACGGCTAGAGACCCAGTACTTC

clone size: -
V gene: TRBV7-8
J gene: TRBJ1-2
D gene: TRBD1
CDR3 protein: CASSLAGRGQGYTF
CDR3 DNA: TGTGCCAGCAGCTTAGCGGGCAGGGGGCAGGGCTACACCTTC

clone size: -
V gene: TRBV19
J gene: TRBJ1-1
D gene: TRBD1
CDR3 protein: CASRQGASNTEAFF
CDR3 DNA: TGTGCCAGTAGACAGGGGGCGAGCAACACTGAAGCTTTCTTT

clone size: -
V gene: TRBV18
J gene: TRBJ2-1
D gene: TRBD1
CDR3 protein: CASSPPGTAFYNEQFF
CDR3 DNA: TGTGCCAGCTCACCACCTGGGACAGCTTTCTACAATGAGCAGTTCTTC

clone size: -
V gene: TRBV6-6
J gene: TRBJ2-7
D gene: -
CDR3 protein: CASSNRQVWDEQYF
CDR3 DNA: TGTGCCAGCAGTAACCGACAGGTTTGGGACGAGCAGTACTTC

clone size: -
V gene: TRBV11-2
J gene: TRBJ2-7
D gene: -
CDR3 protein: CASSLVGRDKGQYF
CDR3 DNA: TGTGCCAGCAGCTTAGTTGGCAGGGATAAAGGGCAGTACTTC

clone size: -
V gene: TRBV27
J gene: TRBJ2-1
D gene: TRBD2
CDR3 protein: CASSLLGTSGSNEQFF
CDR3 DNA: TGTGCCAGCAGTTTATTAGGGACTAGCGGGTCCAATGAGCAGTTCTTC

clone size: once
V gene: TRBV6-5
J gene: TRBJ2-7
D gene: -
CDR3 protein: CASSYYNEQYF
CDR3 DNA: TGTGCCAGCAGTTACTATAACGAGCAGTACTTC

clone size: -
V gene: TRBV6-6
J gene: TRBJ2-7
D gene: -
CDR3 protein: CASSNRAALEQYF
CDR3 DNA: TGTGCCAGCAGTAACAGGGCCGCCCTCGAGCAGTACTTC

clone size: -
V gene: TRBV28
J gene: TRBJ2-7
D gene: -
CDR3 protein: CASSFLNYEQYF
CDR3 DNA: TGTGCCAGCAGTTTTTTAAACTACGAGCAGTACTTC

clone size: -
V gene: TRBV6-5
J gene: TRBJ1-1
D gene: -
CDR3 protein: CASSYGGRMNTEAFF
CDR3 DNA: TGTGCCAGCAGTTACGGGGGGAGGATGAACACTGAAGCTTTCTTT

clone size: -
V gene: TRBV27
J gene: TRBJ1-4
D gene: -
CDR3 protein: CARQSSKDEKLFF
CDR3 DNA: TGTGCCAGACAGTCTTCCAAGGATGAAAAACTGTTTTTT

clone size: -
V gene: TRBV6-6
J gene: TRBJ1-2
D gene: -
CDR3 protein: CASSFPGVHGYTF
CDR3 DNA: TGTGCCAGCAGTTTTCCCGGGGTCCATGGCTACACCTTC

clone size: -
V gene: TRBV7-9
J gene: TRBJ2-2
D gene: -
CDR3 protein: CASSSSGVANTGELFF
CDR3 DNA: TGTGCCAGCAGCTCCTCAGGGGTGGCGAACACCGGGGAGCTGTTTTTT

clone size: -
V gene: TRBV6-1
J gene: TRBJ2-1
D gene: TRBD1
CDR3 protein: CASRPLGTGGDEQFF
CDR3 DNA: TGTGCCAGCAGGCCTCTAGGGACAGGGGGCGATGAGCAGTTCTTC

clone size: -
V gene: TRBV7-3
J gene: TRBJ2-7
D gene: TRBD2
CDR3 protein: CASSLGGISVNEQYF
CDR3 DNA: TGTGCCAGCAGCCTGGGGGGGATCTCGGTCAACGAGCAGTACTTC

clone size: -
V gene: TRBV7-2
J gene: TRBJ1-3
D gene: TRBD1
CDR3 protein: CASSARGHNTIYF
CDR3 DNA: TGTGCCAGCAGCGCCAGGGGGCACAACACCATATATTTT

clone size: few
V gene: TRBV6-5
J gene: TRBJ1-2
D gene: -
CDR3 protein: CASGAKGRYTF
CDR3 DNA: TGTGCCAGCGGTGCTAAGGGGCGCTACACCTTC

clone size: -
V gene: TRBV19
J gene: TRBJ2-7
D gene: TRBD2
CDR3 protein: CASRWGGGSVDEQYF
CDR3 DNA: TGTGCCAGTAGATGGGGTGGCGGGAGTGTCGACGAGCAGTACTTC

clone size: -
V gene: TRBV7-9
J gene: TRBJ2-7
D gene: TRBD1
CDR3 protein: CASSLVGQGTQSYEQYF
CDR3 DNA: TGTGCCAGCAGCTTAGTAGGACAGGGTACGCAATCCTACGAGCAGTACTTC

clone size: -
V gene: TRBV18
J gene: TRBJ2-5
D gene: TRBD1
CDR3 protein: CASSRQGSQETQYF
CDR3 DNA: TGTGCCAGCTCGCGACAGGGCTCCCAAGAGACCCAGTACTTC

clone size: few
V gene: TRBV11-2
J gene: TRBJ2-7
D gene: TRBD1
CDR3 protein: CASSLGTGGYEQYF
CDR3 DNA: TGTGCCAGCAGCTTAGGGACAGGGGGCTACGAGCAGTACTTC

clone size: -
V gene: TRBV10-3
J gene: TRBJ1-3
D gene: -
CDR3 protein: CATVQGNGNTIYF
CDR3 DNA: TGTGCCACAGTCCAGGGAAATGGAAACACCATATATTTT

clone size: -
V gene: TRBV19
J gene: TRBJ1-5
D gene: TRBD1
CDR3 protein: CASTWTGSGNQPQHF
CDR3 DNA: TGTGCCAGTACCTGGACAGGGTCTGGCAATCAGCCCCAGCATTTT

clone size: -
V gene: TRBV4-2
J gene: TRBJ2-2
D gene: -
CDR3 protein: CASSHEGDTGELFF
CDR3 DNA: TGTGCCAGCAGCCATGAGGGGGACACCGGGGAGCTGTTTTTT

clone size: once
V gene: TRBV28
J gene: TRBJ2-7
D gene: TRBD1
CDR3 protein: CASREGQEGFPYEQYF
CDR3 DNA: TGTGCCAGCAGGGAGGGACAGGAGGGCTTCCCCTACGAGCAGTACTTC

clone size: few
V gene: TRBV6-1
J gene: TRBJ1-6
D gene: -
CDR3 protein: CASSASDQAGNSPLHF
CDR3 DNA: TGTGCCAGCAGTGCCTCAGACCAGGCGGGGAATTCACCCCTCCACTTT

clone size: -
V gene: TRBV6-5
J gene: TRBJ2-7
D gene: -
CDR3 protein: CASSPGSYEQYF
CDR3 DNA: TGTGCCAGCAGCCCCGGTAGTTACGAGCAGTACTTC

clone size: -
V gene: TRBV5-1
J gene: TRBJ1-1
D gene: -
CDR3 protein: CASSSPPGTAFGGAFF
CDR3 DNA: TGCGCCAGCAGCTCGCCTCCGGGGACGGCTTTTGGGGGGGCTTTCTTT

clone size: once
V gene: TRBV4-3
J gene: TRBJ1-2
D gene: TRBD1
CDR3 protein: CASSRGTADYGYTF
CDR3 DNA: TGCGCCAGCAGCCGCGGGACAGCTGACTATGGCTACACCTTC

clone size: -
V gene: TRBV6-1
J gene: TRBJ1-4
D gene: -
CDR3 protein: CASITRGGFGKLFF
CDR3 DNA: TGTGCCAGCATTACCCGGGGGGGGTTTGGAAAACTGTTTTTT

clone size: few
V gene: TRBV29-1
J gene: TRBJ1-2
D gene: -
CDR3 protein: CSAQVTPNYGYTF
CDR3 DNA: TGCAGCGCCCAAGTTACTCCGAACTATGGCTACACCTTC

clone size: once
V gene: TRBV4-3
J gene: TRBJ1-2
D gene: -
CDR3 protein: CASSQEVRSTPGGYTF
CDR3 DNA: TGCGCCAGCAGCCAAGAGGTCAGGTCCACCCCCGGCGGCTACACCTTC

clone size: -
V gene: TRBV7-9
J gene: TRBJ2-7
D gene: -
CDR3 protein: CASSFNYEQYF
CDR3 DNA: TGTGCCAGCAGCTTTAACTACGAGCAGTACTTC

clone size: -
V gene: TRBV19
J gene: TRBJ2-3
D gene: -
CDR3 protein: CASSVGGSPTDTQYF
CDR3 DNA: TGTGCCAGTAGTGTCGGCGGCTCCCCCACAGATACGCAGTATTTT

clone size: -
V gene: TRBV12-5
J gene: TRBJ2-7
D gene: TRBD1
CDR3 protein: CASVNGVGQRYEQYF
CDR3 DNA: TGTGCTAGTGTCAACGGCGTGGGACAGCGATACGAGCAGTACTTC